Shown below are 21 T cell receptor beta chains from a single sample sequenced in a study of blood T cells in healthy people across ages. For the second PCR, which ran for about 7 to 11 cycles, a sample-barcoded 5' primer and a J-beta primer mix were used. TCRdb analysed the 5' RACE reads with MiXCR anew, one entry per CDR3 protein. The table lists about 1.8 million distinct CDR3 sequences, roughly 50% of them singletons. What was sequenced was blood. All receptors derive from a woman aged 40 to 55 in good health.

CDR3 region: CSARESRQVSSYEQYF. In nucleotides, the CDR3 is TGCAGTGCTAGAGAGAGTAGACAGGTTAGCTCCTACGAGCAGTACTTC. The chain joins TRBV20-1 to TRBJ2-7, with D perhaps TRBD1 (6 bases). This CDR3 is 16 amino acids long. The germline CDR1 and CDR2 sequences are DFQATT and SNEGSKA (reference sequence). The V gene lost 0 bases and the J gene lost 0 bases, with 15 bases spanning the gap.

This clonotype was counted a few times. This sequence joins TRBV11-1 and TRBJ2-7; TRBD1 agrees at 9 bases. V lost 7 bases, J lost 3 bases, and 10 bases stayed unmatched. The length of the CDR3 is 15 residues. Germline values: CDR1 SGHAT, CDR2 FQDESV (reference sequence). As DNA, the CDR3 is TGTGCCAGCACTCAACCGGGACAGGGCCTCTACGAGCAGTACTTC. Its protein product is CASTQPGQGLYEQYF.

This chain links TRBV7-6 with TRBJ2-1; TRBD2 aligns across 8 bases. The CDR3 consists of 19 residues. Germline-derived CDR1 and CDR2 are SGHVS and FNYEAQ. V gave up 8 bases and J gave up 0 bases; unmatched junction bases: 18. The CDR3 region has the DNA TGTGCCAGCTCCCTCCACGAGCGACTAGCGATCAGCTCCTACAATGAGCAGTTCTTC. Amino acids: CASSLHERLAISSYNEQFF.

This clonotype was detected only a few times. The chain recombines TRBV6-5 with TRBJ1-6; 7 bases are shared with TRBD1. This CDR3 is built from 15 residues. Germline V gives CDR1 MNHEY, CDR2 SVGAGI. Germline trimming cut 4 bases from V and 5 bases from J; bases unmatched to any gene: 5. Here the CDR3 reads CASSWGQHNNSPLHF. For the CDR3, the DNA is TGTGCCAGCAGTTGGGGACAGCACAATAATTCACCCCTCCACTTT.

This clonotype turned up a few times. The chain uses TRBV5-6 and TRBJ2-1, with D possibly matching TRBD2 (5 bases). Germline assignment: CDR1 SGHDT and CDR2 YYEEEE. Deletions cut 4 bases from V and 4 bases from J, with 15 bases between. CDR3 length: 15 residues. Here the CDR3 reads CASSTFLAGYNEQFF. The DNA for the CDR3 is TGTGCCAGCAGCACCTTCCTGGCGGGTTACAATGAGCAGTTCTTC.

This chain joins TRBV9 and TRBJ2-1, with 8 bases fitting TRBD1. The CDR3 sequence is 12 residues long. Germline values: CDR1 SGDLS, CDR2 YYNGEE. The V and J ends lost 3 bases and 10 bases, in that order; junction bases with no gene match: 3. CDR3 nucleotide sequence: TGTGCCAGCAGCGAGCGGACAGGGGAGCAGTTCTTC. Residues: CASSERTGEQFF.

The V and J genes are TRBV14 and TRBJ1-2; weak D call: TRBD1 (5 bases). The V and J ends lost 6 bases and 8 bases respectively, with 28 bases between them. This CDR3 comprises 17 residues. Germline CDR1 reads SGHDN; CDR2 reads FVKESK. CDR3 sequence reads: CASSLGDRSAGFGGYTF. DNA for the CDR3: TGTGCCAGCAGTCTCGGGGACCGGTCGGCCGGCTTTGGGGGCTACACCTTC. Supplemented by reference TRBV14 and TRBJ1-2, the full variable domain reads EAGVTQFPSHSVIEKGQTVTLRCDPISGHDNLYWYRRVMGKEIKFLLHFVKESKQDESGMPNNRFLAERTGGTYSTLKVQPAELEDSGVYFCASSLGDRSAGFGGYTFGSGTRLTVV.

This clonotype has only a few counts. V usage is TRBV20-1 and J usage is TRBJ2-7; 11 bases fit TRBD2. Germline V gene lookup returns CDR1 DFQATT and CDR2 SNEGSKA (reference sequence). The junction had 12 bases not matched to a gene; V was cut back by 4 bases and J by 7 bases. The CDR3 runs 15 residues. The CDR3 DNA reads TGCAGTGCTATGCGAGGACTAGCGGGCGTTGGAGAGCAGTACTTC. Its translation: CSAMRGLAGVGEQYF.

This clonotype has a handful of counts. The genes are TRBV20-1 and TRBJ2-3; TRBD2 matches at 15 bases. The CDR3 totals 16 residues. Germline V gene lookup returns CDR1 DFQATT and CDR2 SNEGSKA (reference sequence). For the CDR3, the DNA is TGCAGCGGCCGCGGACTAGCGGGGGGGCCGACAGATACGCAGTATTTT. It codes for CSGRGLAGGPTDTQYF.

The rearrangement joins TRBV29-1 to TRBJ2-4; 11 bases align to TRBD2. The tail of the sequence fits TRBJ2-7 better, so the J call may be wrong. The length of the CDR3 is 20 residues. Germline loops: CDR1 SQVTM, CDR2 ANQGSEA. The CDR3 DNA follows: TGCAGCGTTGAAGAAGGACCCCTAGCGGGGGGCCGTTATGTACGCTACGAGCAGTACTTC. As protein: CSVEEGPLAGGRYVRYEQYF.

This chain connects TRBV24-1 to TRBJ2-1; D may be TRBD1 or TRBD2 (5 bases each). Trimming pared 3 bases from V and 2 bases from J, leaving 13 bases between. Germline CDR1 KGHDR, CDR2 SFDVKD. This CDR3 is 16 amino acids long. CDR3 DNA sequence: TGTGCCACCAGTGATGTCCGGGACGGGCCCTACAATGAGCAGTTCTTC. Translated: CATSDVRDGPYNEQFF.

The chain recombines TRBV6-2 or TRBV6-3 with TRBJ2-5; TRBD1 is a possible D gene (5 bases). Per the germline V gene, CDR1 is MNHEY and CDR2 is SVGEGT. The CDR3 totals 13 residues. V shed 6 bases and J shed 2 bases, with 10 bases lying between them. The CDR3, as DNA: TGTGCCAGCAGGAAGACAGCACAAGAGACCCAGTACTTC. Amino acid sequence: CASRKTAQETQYF.

This clonotype was seen once. The germline gene is not matched at one end of the junction; a read error may be the cause. The chain recombines TRBV5-1 with TRBJ2-7; 7 bases fit TRBD2. Germline CDR1 reads SGHRS; CDR2 reads YFSETQ. CDR3 length equals 17 residues. In DNA, the CDR3 is TGTGCCAGCGGCTTGTTCAGCAAAGCGGGGACCTCCTACGAGCAGTACTTC. Translating gives CASGLFSKAGTSYEQYF. Full variable domain (outside the CDR3, taken from reference TRBV5-1 and TRBJ2-7): KAGVTQTPRYLIKTRGQQVTLSCSPISGHRSVSWYQQTPGQGLQFLFEYFSETQRNKGNFPGRFSGRQFSNSRSEMNVSTLELGDSALYLCASGLFSKAGTSYEQYFGPGTRLTVT.

The sample holds a few counts of this clonotype. The chain joins TRBV28 to TRBJ2-3; the match to TRBD2 covers 13 bases. The CDR3 contains 16 residues. V was pared by 2 bases and J by 5 bases, with 4 bases of the junction left unmatched. CDR1 MDHEN and CDR2 SYDVKM come from the germline V gene. CDR3 in DNA: TGTGCCAGCAGTTTAACTAGCGGGGGGGAAGGAGATACGCAGTATTTT. Translated, it gives CASSLTSGGEGDTQYF.

The V gene is TRBV11-2, the J gene TRBJ2-3; no definite D call. The CDR3 length is 12 residues. V was pared by 8 bases and J by 6 bases, with 12 bases between. The germline V gene has CDR1 SGHAT and CDR2 FQNNGV. CDR3 nucleotide sequence: TGTGCCAGCGGCCCCAACGAGGATACGCAGTATTTT. Its protein product is CASGPNEDTQYF.

This clonotype was found a few times. The rearrangement uses TRBV29-1 and TRBJ2-1; D unresolved. Trimming took 0 bases from V and 2 from J, leaving 8 bases between them. Per the germline V gene, CDR1 is SQVTM and CDR2 is ANQGSEA. The CDR3 is 14 residues long. CDR3 residues: CSVEDQPPYNEQFF. CDR3 bases: TGCAGCGTTGAAGACCAACCCCCCTACAATGAGCAGTTCTTC.

V is TRBV27 and J is TRBJ1-5, with 9 bases matching TRBD1. V gave up 5 bases and J gave up 6 bases; unmatched junction bases: 14. The CDR3 is 17 residues long. Germline assignment: CDR1 MNHEY and CDR2 SMNVEV (reference sequence). The CDR3 reads CASSKYRGRNEVQPQHF. The CDR3 DNA reads as TGTGCCAGCAGTAAATACAGGGGGCGGAATGAGGTTCAGCCCCAGCATTTT.

The V and J genes are TRBV6-5 and TRBJ2-7; TRBD1 is a possible D gene (5 bases). The CDR3 consists of 14 residues. CDR1 MNHEY and CDR2 SVGAGI come from the germline V gene. V was clipped by 6 bases and J by 1 base, with 13 bases between them. In DNA, the CDR3 is TGTGCCAGCAGAATTAAGAGACAGTCCTACGAGCAGTACTTC. Its translation: CASRIKRQSYEQYF.

This chain links TRBV5-6 with TRBJ2-3; tentative D call: TRBD2 (6 bases). CDR1 SGHDT and CDR2 YYEEEE come from the germline V gene. The CDR3 covers 14 residues. The V end was cut by 5 bases, the J end by 4 bases, with 14 bases between. The CDR3 protein is CASRLLGDSDTQYF. CDR3 coding DNA: TGTGCCAGCAGGCTGCTGGGGGACTCAGATACGCAGTATTTT.

This clonotype occurred a few times. V and J are TRBV6-2 or TRBV6-3 and TRBJ2-7; D remains unclear. The CDR3 is 19 residues long. Per germline, CDR1 MNHEY and CDR2 SVGEGT. V was pared by 5 bases and J by 4 bases, with 30 bases between. The CDR3 DNA reads TGTGCCAGCAGTGCCTTGACGTCCCCGTTGGCTTCGGCTCGGTACGAGCAGTACTTC. This encodes CASSALTSPLASARYEQYF.

This clonotype came up a few times. The rearrangement joins TRBV28 to TRBJ2-5; 7 nucleotides align to TRBD1. The CDR3 length is 15 residues. J was trimmed by 1 base and V by 8 bases; bases with no gene match: 10. Germline values: CDR1 MDHEN, CDR2 SYDVKM. The CDR3 region is CASGYIRDSQETQYF. The DNA for the CDR3 is TGTGCCAGCGGTTACATACGGGACAGCCAAGAGACCCAGTACTTC.